The rows below give T cell receptor beta chains drawn from one sample of a study of technical replicates of blood from a few donors. The table came from immunoSEQ multiplex PCR; TCRdb's copy has only in-frame clones and leaves some out. The sample has some 89,000 clones, approximately 95% seen once. The specimen was T cells isolated from PBMCs. These receptors all come from a human donor in good health. Each CDR3 is given with its conserved first and last residue. The D gene is left open where the match is weak. For some rows the clone size is stated as once, few or many, or as a class when expanded; others skip it.

V gene,clone size,J gene,D gene,CDR3 protein,CDR3 DNA
TRBV29-1,few,TRBJ1-1,TRBD1,CSVEVGGSTEAFF,TGCAGCGTTGAGGTAGGGGGCTCTACTGAAGCTTTCTTT
TRBV5-5,once,TRBJ1-5,TRBD1,CASSLGTADQPQHF,TGTGCCAGCAGCTTAGGGACAGCCGATCAGCCCCAGCATTTT
TRBV4-2,.,TRBJ1-1,TRBD1,CASSQAGTVHEAFF,TGTGCCAGCAGCCAAGCTGGGACAGTTCATGAAGCTTTCTTT
TRBV30,.,TRBJ1-3,.,CAGHPYSGNTIYF,TGTGCCGGACACCCATACTCTGGAAACACCATATATTTT
TRBV11-2,.,TRBJ2-6,.,CASSPRAGGANVLTF,TGTGCCAGCAGCCCCCGAGCCGGTGGGGCCAACGTCCTGACTTTC
TRBV11-2,.,TRBJ1-4,TRBD1,CASSSTSGGTNEKLFF,TGTGCCAGCAGCTCGACCTCAGGGGGCACTAATGAAAAACTGTTTTTT
TRBV7-9,.,TRBJ1-4,.,CASSHGGREKLFF,TGTGCCAGCAGCCACGGGGGGAGGGAAAAACTGTTTTTT
TRBV30,.,TRBJ1-2,.,CAWSSVPNYGYTF,TGTGCCTGGAGCTCGGTTCCTAACTATGGCTACACCTTC
TRBV23-1,.,TRBJ2-7,.,CASNSFKSSEQYF,TGCGCCAGCAACTCCTTCAAGAGCTCCGAGCAGTACTTC
TRBV7-9,.,TRBJ1-5,TRBD1,CASSSPRDSHHSNQPQHF,TGTGCCAGCAGCTCCCCCAGGGACAGTCACCATAGCAATCAGCCCCAGCATTTT
TRBV6-5,once,TRBJ2-7,TRBD2,CASSYSQGGEHF,TGTGCCAGCAGTTACAGCCAGGGAGGGGAACACTTC
TRBV27,once,TRBJ2-7,.,CASSLSHGSLNEQYF,TGTGCCAGCAGTTTATCTCACGGGAGTCTGAACGAGCAGTACTTC
TRBV6-5,once,TRBJ2-5,.,CASSYRDQETQYF,TGTGCCAGCAGTTACAGAGATCAAGAGACCCAGTACTTC
TRBV5-1,.,TRBJ1-5,.,CASSLDGGSNQPQHF,TGCGCCAGCAGCTTGGATGGCGGTAGCAATCAGCCCCAGCATTTT
TRBV11-2,.,TRBJ1-1,.,CASRTPGQGRTEAFF,TGTGCCAGCAGAACACCGGGCCAAGGGAGGACTGAAGCTTTCTTT
TRBV7-3,.,TRBJ2-3,.,CASSPSEIPDTQYF,TGTGCCAGCAGCCCTAGTGAGATCCCAGATACGCAGTATTTT
TRBV9,.,TRBJ2-3,TRBD1,CASSGDHRGRTDTQYF,TGTGCCAGCAGCGGAGATCACAGGGGTAGGACAGATACGCAGTATTTT
TRBV20-1,.,TRBJ2-7,.,CSATGAYEQYF,TGCAGTGCCACGGGGGCCTACGAGCAGTACTTC
TRBV7-7,once,TRBJ2-3,TRBD2,CASSPGLATDTQYF,TGTGCTAGCAGCCCAGGACTAGCCACAGATACGCAGTATTTT
TRBV10-3,.,TRBJ1-3,.,CAISTGPGNTIYF,TGTGCCATCTCAACAGGGCCCGGAAACACCATATATTTT
TRBV27,.,TRBJ2-7,.,CASSPRLYEQYF,TGTGCCAGCAGTCCCCGACTTTACGAGCAGTACTTC
TRBV5-6,.,TRBJ2-7,TRBD2,CASRKAGGKREQYF,TGTGCCAGCAGGAAAGCGGGAGGAAAACGGGAGCAGTACTTC
TRBV5-3,.,TRBJ1-2,TRBD1,CARSFDRVPFYGYTF,TGTGCCAGAAGCTTCGACAGGGTCCCCTTCTATGGCTACACCTTC
TRBV9,.,TRBJ2-3,TRBD2,CASTPGLVFDTQYF,TGTGCCAGCACCCCGGGACTAGTATTTGATACGCAGTATTTT
TRBV11-2,once,TRBJ2-3,.,CASSLDRGTDTQYF,TGTGCCAGCAGCTTAGACAGGGGCACAGATACGCAGTATTTT
TRBV7-9,.,TRBJ2-5,.,CASSLGWGQETQYF,TGTGCCAGCAGCTTAGGGTGGGGGCAGGAGACCCAGTACTTC